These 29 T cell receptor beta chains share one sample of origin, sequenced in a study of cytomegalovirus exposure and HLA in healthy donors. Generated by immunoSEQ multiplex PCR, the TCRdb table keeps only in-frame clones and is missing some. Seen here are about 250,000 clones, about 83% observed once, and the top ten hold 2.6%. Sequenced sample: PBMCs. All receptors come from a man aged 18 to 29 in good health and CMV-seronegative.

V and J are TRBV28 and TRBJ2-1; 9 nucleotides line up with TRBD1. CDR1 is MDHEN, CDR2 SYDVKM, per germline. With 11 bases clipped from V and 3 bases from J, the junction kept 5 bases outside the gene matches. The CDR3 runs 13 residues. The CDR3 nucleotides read TGTGCCGGACCGGGACAGGGCTACAATGAGCAGTTCTTC. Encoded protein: CAGPGQGYNEQFF.

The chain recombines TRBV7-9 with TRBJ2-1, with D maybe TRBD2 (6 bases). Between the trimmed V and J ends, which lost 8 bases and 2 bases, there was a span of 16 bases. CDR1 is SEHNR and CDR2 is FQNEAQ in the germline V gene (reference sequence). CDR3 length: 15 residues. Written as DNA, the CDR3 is TGTGCCAGCGCCATCAGTGCGGGGCCCTACAATGAGCAGTTCTTC. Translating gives CASAISAGPYNEQFF.

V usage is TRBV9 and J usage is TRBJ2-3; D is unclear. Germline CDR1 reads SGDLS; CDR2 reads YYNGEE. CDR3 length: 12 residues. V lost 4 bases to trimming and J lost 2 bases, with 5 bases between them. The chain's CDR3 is CASSYITDTQYF. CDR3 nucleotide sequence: TGTGCCAGCAGCTACATCACAGATACGCAGTATTTT. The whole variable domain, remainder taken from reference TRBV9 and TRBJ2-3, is DSGVTQTPKHLITATGQRVTLRCSPRSGDLSVYWYQQSLDQGLQFLIQYYNGEERAKGNILERFSAQQFPDLHSELNLSSLELGDSALYFCASSYITDTQYFGPGTRLTVL.

Here the CDR3 DNA reads TGCGCCAGCAGCCAAGCGAGCGGGAGTCCCTACAATGAGCAGTTCTTC. Its protein product is CASSQASGSPYNEQFF. The chain recombines TRBV4-1 with TRBJ2-1; TRBD2 agrees at 8 bases. V lost 1 base and J lost 2; bases outside the gene matches: 4. CDR1 and CDR2 from the germline V gene are MGHRA and YSYEKL. The CDR3 runs to 16 residues.

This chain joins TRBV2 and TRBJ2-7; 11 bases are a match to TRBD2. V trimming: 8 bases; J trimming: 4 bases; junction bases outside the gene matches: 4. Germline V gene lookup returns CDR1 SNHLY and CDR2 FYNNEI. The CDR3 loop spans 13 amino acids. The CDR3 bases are TGTGCCAGCGGGGGGACTAGCGGATACGAGCAGTACTTC. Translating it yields CASGGTSGYEQYF.

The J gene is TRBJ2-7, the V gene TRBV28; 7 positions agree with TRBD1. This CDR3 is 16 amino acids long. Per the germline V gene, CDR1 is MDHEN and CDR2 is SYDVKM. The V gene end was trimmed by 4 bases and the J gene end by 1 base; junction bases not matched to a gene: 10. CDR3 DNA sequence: TGTGCCAGCAGTTCCTCGGGCAGGGGGTATTCCTACGAGCAGTACTTC. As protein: CASSSSGRGYSYEQYF.

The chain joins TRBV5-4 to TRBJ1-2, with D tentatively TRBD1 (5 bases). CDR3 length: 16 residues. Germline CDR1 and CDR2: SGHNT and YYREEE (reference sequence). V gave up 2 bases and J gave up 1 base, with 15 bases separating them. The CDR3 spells CASSFWGSENNYGYTF. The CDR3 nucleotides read TGTGCCAGCAGCTTCTGGGGCAGCGAGAATAACTATGGCTACACCTTC. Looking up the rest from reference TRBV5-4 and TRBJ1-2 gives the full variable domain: ETGVTQSPTHLIKTRGQQVTLRCSSQSGHNTVSWYQQALGQGPQFIFQYYREEENGRGNFPPRFSGLQFPNYSSELNVNALELDDSALYLCASSFWGSENNYGYTFGSGTRLTVV.

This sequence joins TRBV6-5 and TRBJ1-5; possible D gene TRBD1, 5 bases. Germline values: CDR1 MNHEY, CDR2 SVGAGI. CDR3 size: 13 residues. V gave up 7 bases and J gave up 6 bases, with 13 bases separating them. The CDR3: CASKMGRAQPQHF. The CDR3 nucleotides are TGTGCCAGCAAAATGGGCAGGGCTCAGCCCCAGCATTTT.

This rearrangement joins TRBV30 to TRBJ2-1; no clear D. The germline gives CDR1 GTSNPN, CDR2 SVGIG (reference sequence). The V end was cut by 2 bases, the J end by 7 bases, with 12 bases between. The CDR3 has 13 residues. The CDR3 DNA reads TGTGCCTGGAGTAAAGGCGGAATAAATGAGCAGTTCTTC. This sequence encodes CAWSKGGINEQFF.

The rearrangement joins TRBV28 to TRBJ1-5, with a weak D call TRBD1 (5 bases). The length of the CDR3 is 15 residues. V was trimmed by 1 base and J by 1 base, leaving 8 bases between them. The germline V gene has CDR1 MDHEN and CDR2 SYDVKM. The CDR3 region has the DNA TGTGCCAGCAGTTTATTAGCAGGGAGCAATCAGCCCCAGCATTTT. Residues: CASSLLAGSNQPQHF.

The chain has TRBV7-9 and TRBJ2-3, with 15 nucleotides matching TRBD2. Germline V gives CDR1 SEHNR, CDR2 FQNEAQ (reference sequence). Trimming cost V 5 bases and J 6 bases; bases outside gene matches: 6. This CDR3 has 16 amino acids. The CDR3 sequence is CASSLSGLAGGDTQYF. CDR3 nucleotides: TGTGCCAGCAGCCTCTCGGGACTAGCGGGAGGTGATACGCAGTATTTT.

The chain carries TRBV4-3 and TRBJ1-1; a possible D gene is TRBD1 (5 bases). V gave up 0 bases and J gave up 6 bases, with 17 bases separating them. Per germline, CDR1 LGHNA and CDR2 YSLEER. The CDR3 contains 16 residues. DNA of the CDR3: TGCGCCAGCAGCCAAGAATGGGGGGAAGGGTGGGCTGAAGCTTTCTTT. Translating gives CASSQEWGEGWAEAFF.

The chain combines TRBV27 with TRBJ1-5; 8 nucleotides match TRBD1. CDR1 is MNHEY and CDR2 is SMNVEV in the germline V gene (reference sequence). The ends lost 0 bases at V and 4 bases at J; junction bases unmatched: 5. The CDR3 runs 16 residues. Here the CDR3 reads CASSLSERTGNQPQHF. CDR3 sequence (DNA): TGTGCCAGCAGTTTATCGGAGAGGACAGGGAATCAGCCCCAGCATTTT.

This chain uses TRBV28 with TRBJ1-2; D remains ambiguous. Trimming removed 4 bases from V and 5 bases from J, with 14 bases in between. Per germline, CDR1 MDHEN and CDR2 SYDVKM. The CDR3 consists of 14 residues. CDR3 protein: CASSSDAATYGYTF. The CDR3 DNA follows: TGTGCCAGCAGTTCAGACGCGGCAACTTATGGCTACACCTTC.

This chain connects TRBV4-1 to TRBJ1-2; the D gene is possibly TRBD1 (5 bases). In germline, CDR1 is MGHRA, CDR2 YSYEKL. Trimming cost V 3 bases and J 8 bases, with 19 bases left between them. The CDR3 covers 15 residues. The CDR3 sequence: CASSQRGGSAGGYTF. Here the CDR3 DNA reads TGCGCCAGCAGCCAGAGGGGAGGGTCCGCGGGGGGCTACACCTTC.

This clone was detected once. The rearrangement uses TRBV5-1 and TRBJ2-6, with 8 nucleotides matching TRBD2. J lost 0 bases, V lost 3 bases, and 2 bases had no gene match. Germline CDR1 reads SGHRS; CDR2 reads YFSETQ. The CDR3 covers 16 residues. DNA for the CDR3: TGCGCCAGCAGCTCGCGGGGGGACTCTGGGGCCAACGTCCTGACTTTC. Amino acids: CASSSRGDSGANVLTF.

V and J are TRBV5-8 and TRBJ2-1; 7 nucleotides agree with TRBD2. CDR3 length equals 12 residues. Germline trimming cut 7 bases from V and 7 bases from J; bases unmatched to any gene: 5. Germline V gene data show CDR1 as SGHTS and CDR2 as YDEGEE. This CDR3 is CASGRALNEQFF. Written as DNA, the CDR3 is TGTGCCAGCGGGAGGGCCTTAAATGAGCAGTTCTTC.

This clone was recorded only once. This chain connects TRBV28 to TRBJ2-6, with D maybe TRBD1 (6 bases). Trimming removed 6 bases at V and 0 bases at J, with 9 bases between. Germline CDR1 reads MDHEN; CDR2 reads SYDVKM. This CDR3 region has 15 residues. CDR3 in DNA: TGTGCCAGCAGGCAGGGGTTCTCTGGGGCCAACGTCCTGACTTTC. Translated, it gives CASRQGFSGANVLTF.

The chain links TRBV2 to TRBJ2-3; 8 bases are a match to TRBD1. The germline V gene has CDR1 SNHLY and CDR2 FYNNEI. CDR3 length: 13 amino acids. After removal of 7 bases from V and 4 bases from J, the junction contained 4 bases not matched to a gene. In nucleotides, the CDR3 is TGTGCCAGCAATGGCAGGGGGCCAGATACGCAGTATTTT. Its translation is CASNGRGPDTQYF.

The chain's CDR3 is CASSPRVTGELFF. DNA of the CDR3: TGTGCCAGCTCACCCAGGGTCACCGGGGAGCTGTTTTTT. This chain joins TRBV18 and TRBJ2-2; D possibly corresponds to TRBD1 (5 bases). CDR3 length equals 13 residues. CDR1 is KGHSH, CDR2 LQKENI, per germline. The V gene lost 3 bases and the J gene lost 4 bases, with 6 bases spanning the gap.

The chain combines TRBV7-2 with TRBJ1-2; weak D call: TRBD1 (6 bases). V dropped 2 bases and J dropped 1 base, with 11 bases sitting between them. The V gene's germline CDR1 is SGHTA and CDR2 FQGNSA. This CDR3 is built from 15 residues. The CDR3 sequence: CASSLQGQSNYGYTF. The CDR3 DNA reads TGTGCCAGCAGCTTACAAGGACAGAGTAACTATGGCTACACCTTC.

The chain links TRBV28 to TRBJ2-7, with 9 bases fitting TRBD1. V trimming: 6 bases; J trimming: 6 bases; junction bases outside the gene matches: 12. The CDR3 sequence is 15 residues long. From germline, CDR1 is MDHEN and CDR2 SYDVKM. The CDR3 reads CASRAPPGQGGEQYF. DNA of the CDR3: TGTGCCAGCAGGGCCCCTCCGGGACAGGGAGGCGAGCAGTACTTC. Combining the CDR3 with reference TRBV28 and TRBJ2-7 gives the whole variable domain DVKVTQSSRYLVKRTGEKVFLECVQDMDHENMFWYRQDPGLGLRLIYFSYDVKMKEKGDIPEGYSVSREKKERFSLILESASTNQTSMYLCASRAPPGQGGEQYFGPGTRLTVT.

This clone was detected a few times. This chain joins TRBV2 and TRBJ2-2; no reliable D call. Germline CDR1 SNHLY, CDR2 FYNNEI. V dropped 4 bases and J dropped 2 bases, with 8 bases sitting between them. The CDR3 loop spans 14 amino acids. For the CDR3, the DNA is TGTGCCAGCAGTGTCGACACAAACACCGGGGAGCTGTTTTTT. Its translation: CASSVDTNTGELFF.

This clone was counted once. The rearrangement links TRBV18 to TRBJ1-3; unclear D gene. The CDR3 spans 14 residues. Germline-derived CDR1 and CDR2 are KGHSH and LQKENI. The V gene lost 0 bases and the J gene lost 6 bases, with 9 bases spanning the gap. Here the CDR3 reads CASSPPGSLNTIYF. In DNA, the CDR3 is TGTGCCAGCTCACCACCGGGCAGTTTAAACACCATATATTTT.

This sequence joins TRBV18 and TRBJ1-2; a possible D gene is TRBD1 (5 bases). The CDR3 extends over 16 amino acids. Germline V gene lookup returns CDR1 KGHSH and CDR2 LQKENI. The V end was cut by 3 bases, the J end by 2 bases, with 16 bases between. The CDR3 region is CASSPTLADTNYGYTF. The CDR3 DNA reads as TGTGCCAGCTCACCCACACTTGCGGACACCAACTATGGCTACACCTTC. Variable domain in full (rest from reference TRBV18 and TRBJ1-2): NAGVMQNPRHLVRRRGQEARLRCSPMKGHSHVYWYRQLPEEGLKFMVYLQKENIIDESGMPKERFSAEFPKEGPSILRIQQVVRGDSAAYFCASSPTLADTNYGYTFGSGTRLTVV.

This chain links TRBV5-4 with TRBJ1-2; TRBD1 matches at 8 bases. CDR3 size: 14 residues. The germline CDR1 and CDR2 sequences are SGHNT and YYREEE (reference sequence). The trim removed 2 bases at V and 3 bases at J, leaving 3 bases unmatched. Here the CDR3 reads CASSFRGLDYGYTF. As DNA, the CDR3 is TGTGCCAGCAGCTTCAGGGGGCTCGACTATGGCTACACCTTC.

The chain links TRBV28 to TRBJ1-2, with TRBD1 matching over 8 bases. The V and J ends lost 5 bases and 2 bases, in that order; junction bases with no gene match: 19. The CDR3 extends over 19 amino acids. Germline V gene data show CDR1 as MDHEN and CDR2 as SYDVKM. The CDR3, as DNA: TGTGCCAGCAGTCAGGACGGACCCTGGGACGACAGGGGAAACTATGGCTACACCTTC. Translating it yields CASSQDGPWDDRGNYGYTF.

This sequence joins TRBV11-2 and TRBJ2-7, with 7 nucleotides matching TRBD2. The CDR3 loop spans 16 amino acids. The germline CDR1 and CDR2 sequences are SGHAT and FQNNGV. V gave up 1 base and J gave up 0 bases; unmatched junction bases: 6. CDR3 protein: CASSLVGGRVSYEQYF. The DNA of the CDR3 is TGTGCCAGCAGCTTAGTTGGGGGGAGGGTCTCCTACGAGCAGTACTTC.

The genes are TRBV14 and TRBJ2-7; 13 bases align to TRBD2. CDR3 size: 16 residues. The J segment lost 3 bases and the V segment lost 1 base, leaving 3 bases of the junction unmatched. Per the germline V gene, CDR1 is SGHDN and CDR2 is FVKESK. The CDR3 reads CASSQVGTSGVYEQYF. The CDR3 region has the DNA TGTGCCAGCAGCCAAGTGGGGACTAGCGGGGTCTACGAGCAGTACTTC.